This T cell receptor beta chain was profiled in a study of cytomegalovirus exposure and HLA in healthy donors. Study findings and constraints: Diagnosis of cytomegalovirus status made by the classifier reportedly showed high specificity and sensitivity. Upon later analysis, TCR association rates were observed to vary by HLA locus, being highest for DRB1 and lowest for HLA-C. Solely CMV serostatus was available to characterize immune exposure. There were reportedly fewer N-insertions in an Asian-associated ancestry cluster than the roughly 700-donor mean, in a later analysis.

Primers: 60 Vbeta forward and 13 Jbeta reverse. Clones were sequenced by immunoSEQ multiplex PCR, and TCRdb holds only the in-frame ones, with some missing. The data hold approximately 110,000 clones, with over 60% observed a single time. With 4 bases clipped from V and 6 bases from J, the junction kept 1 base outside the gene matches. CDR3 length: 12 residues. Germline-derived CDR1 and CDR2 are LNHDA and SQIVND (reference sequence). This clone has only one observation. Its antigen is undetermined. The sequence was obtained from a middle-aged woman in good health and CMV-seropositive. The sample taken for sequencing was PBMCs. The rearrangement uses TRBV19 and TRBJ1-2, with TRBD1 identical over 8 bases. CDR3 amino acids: CASSKQGDGYTF. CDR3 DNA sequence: TGTGCCAGTAGTAAACAGGGGGATGGCTACACCTTC.